These T cell receptor beta chains were read from a single sample in a study of control samples from healthy donors and cancer patients. Some clones are missing from TCRdb's copy, which holds only in-frame ones; the method was immunoSEQ multiplex PCR. The table lists roughly 76,000 clones, 94% of them singletons. Specimen: blood. These receptors were obtained from a middle-aged woman in good health. CDR3s include the opening cysteine and the closing phenylalanine or tryptophan. A D gene is named only where the DNA matches it firmly. The size of a clone is reported for some rows only, either as once, few or many, or as a class for expanded clones.

CDR3aa: CASSVGEGAYNEQFF; CDR3nt: TGTGCCAGCAGTGTGGGGGAGGGGGCCTACAATGAGCAGTTCTTC; j_gene: TRBJ2-1; abundance: NA; d_gene: NA; v_gene: TRBV2
CDR3aa: CASSLASGRFYNEQFF; CDR3nt: TGTGCCAGCAGCCTAGCTAGCGGGCGATTCTACAATGAGCAGTTCTTC; j_gene: TRBJ2-1; abundance: NA; d_gene: TRBD2; v_gene: TRBV5-4
CDR3aa: CASSPGTSGGLWNEQFF; CDR3nt: TGTGCCAGCAGCCCCGGGACTAGCGGGGGGCTGTGGAATGAGCAGTTCTTC; j_gene: TRBJ2-1; abundance: NA; d_gene: TRBD2; v_gene: TRBV5-4
CDR3aa: CASKSRGQNQETQYF; CDR3nt: TGTGCCAGCAAATCCCGAGGACAAAACCAAGAGACCCAGTACTTC; j_gene: TRBJ2-5; abundance: NA; d_gene: NA; v_gene: TRBV7-9
CDR3aa: CASSGGEETQYF; CDR3nt: TGTGCCAGCAGTGGGGGGGAAGAGACCCAGTACTTC; j_gene: TRBJ2-5; abundance: NA; d_gene: TRBD2; v_gene: TRBV12-3/TRBV12-4
CDR3aa: CASSLRTGPGELFF; CDR3nt: TGTGCCAGCAGTTTGAGGACAGGGCCCGGGGAGCTGTTTTTT; j_gene: TRBJ2-2; abundance: NA; d_gene: TRBD1; v_gene: TRBV6-5
CDR3aa: CASSSTPETQYF; CDR3nt: TGTGCCAGTAGTTCGACACCAGAGACCCAGTACTTC; j_gene: TRBJ2-5; abundance: NA; d_gene: NA; v_gene: TRBV19
CDR3aa: CASRIGDFEQFF; CDR3nt: TGTGCCAGCAGGATAGGGGATTTCGAGCAGTTCTTC; j_gene: TRBJ2-1; abundance: NA; d_gene: NA; v_gene: TRBV3-1/TRBV3-2
CDR3aa: CASSEFNSGLGEKLFF; CDR3nt: TGTGCCAGCAGTGAATTTAATTCCGGGCTGGGTGAAAAACTGTTTTTT; j_gene: TRBJ1-4; abundance: NA; d_gene: NA; v_gene: TRBV25-1
CDR3aa: CASSQVPDTQYF; CDR3nt: TGTGCCAGCAGCCAAGTACCAGATACGCAGTATTTT; j_gene: TRBJ2-3; abundance: NA; d_gene: NA; v_gene: TRBV3-1/TRBV3-2
CDR3aa: CASSLNGPGETQYF; CDR3nt: TGTGCCAGCAGTCTAAACGGGCCTGGAGAGACCCAGTACTTC; j_gene: TRBJ2-5; abundance: once; d_gene: NA; v_gene: TRBV27
CDR3aa: CASRGRQGPQETQYF; CDR3nt: TGTGCCAGCAGAGGAAGACAGGGACCCCAAGAGACCCAGTACTTC; j_gene: TRBJ2-5; abundance: NA; d_gene: TRBD1; v_gene: TRBV2
CDR3aa: CASSARPQETQYF; CDR3nt: TGTGCCAGCAGCGCCCGACCCCAAGAGACCCAGTACTTC; j_gene: TRBJ2-5; abundance: NA; d_gene: NA; v_gene: TRBV11-3
CDR3aa: CASSQGSSYEQYF; CDR3nt: TGCGCCAGCAGCCAAGGGAGCTCCTACGAGCAGTACTTC; j_gene: TRBJ2-7; abundance: NA; d_gene: NA; v_gene: TRBV4-1
CDR3aa: CASSTSLGGNQPQHF; CDR3nt: TGTGCCAGCAGTACGAGTCTTGGGGGCAATCAGCCCCAGCATTTT; j_gene: TRBJ1-5; abundance: NA; d_gene: NA; v_gene: TRBV27
CDR3aa: CASSSQVGGELFF; CDR3nt: TGTGCCAGCAGTTCCCAGGTGGGCGGGGAGCTGTTTTTT; j_gene: TRBJ2-2; abundance: NA; d_gene: NA; v_gene: TRBV6-5
CDR3aa: CASSEDTIYGYTF; CDR3nt: TGTGCCAGCAGTGAAGATACGATCTATGGCTACACCTTC; j_gene: TRBJ1-2; abundance: NA; d_gene: NA; v_gene: TRBV6-1
CDR3aa: CASSWEERAEAFF; CDR3nt: TGTGCCAGCAGCTGGGAGGAGCGCGCTGAAGCTTTCTTT; j_gene: TRBJ1-1; abundance: NA; d_gene: NA; v_gene: TRBV6-2/TRBV6-3
CDR3aa: CASSLGTGVFTEAFF; CDR3nt: TGTGCCAGCAGTTTGGGGACAGGGGTCTTCACTGAAGCTTTCTTT; j_gene: TRBJ1-1; abundance: NA; d_gene: TRBD1; v_gene: TRBV2
CDR3aa: CSASVAGGPDEQYF; CDR3nt: TGCAGTGCTAGTGTAGCGGGAGGGCCCGACGAGCAGTACTTC; j_gene: TRBJ2-7; abundance: NA; d_gene: TRBD2; v_gene: TRBV20-1
CDR3aa: CASSPWTGKAVGYTF; CDR3nt: TGTGCCAGCAGCCCTTGGACAGGGAAAGCGGTTGGCTACACCTTC; j_gene: TRBJ1-2; abundance: once; d_gene: TRBD1; v_gene: TRBV3-1/TRBV3-2
CDR3aa: CASSPAGSPYEQYF; CDR3nt: TGTGCCAGCAGCCCAGCGGGGTCCCCCTACGAGCAGTACTTC; j_gene: TRBJ2-7; abundance: NA; d_gene: TRBD2; v_gene: TRBV27
CDR3aa: CASSLALMEGGGNQPQHF; CDR3nt: TGTGCCAGCAGCTTAGCGCTTATGGAGGGTGGTGGCAATCAGCCCCAGCATTTT; j_gene: TRBJ1-5; abundance: once; d_gene: NA; v_gene: TRBV7-9
CDR3aa: CASSQEFQSGTDTQYF; CDR3nt: TGTGCCAGCAGCCAAGAGTTCCAGAGTGGCACAGATACGCAGTATTTT; j_gene: TRBJ2-3; abundance: NA; d_gene: NA; v_gene: TRBV4-2
CDR3aa: CASSEGYYSYNEQFF; CDR3nt: TGCGCCAGCAGTGAGGGGTATTACTCCTACAATGAGCAGTTCTTC; j_gene: TRBJ2-1; abundance: NA; d_gene: NA; v_gene: TRBV10-1
CDR3aa: CASSSGFGGAAYEQYF; CDR3nt: TGTGCCAGCTCCTCCGGGTTCGGTGGGGCGGCCTACGAGCAGTACTTC; j_gene: TRBJ2-7; abundance: once; d_gene: NA; v_gene: TRBV9
CDR3aa: CASSLSGGLGQETQYF; CDR3nt: TGTGCCAGCAGTTTATCGGGGGGCCTGGGCCAAGAGACCCAGTACTTC; j_gene: TRBJ2-5; abundance: NA; d_gene: NA; v_gene: TRBV27
CDR3aa: CASSFGGTEQYF; CDR3nt: TGTGCCAGCAGTTTCGGAGGGACCGAGCAGTACTTC; j_gene: TRBJ2-7; abundance: NA; d_gene: NA; v_gene: TRBV2
CDR3aa: CASSEGRGSSYEQYF; CDR3nt: TGTGCCAGCAGTGAAGGCAGGGGGAGCTCCTACGAGCAGTACTTC; j_gene: TRBJ2-7; abundance: NA; d_gene: TRBD1; v_gene: TRBV2
CDR3aa: CASSERSLKNIQYF; CDR3nt: TGTGCCAGCAGTGAACGGTCGCTCAAAAACATTCAGTACTTC; j_gene: TRBJ2-4; abundance: NA; d_gene: NA; v_gene: TRBV6-1
CDR3aa: CSARGEYEQYF; CDR3nt: TGCAGTGCTAGAGGAGAATACGAGCAGTACTTC; j_gene: TRBJ2-7; abundance: NA; d_gene: NA; v_gene: TRBV20-1
CDR3aa: CASSPFIGRMNTEAFF; CDR3nt: TGTGCCAGCTCACCATTTATAGGCCGAATGAACACTGAAGCTTTCTTT; j_gene: TRBJ1-1; abundance: once; d_gene: NA; v_gene: TRBV18
CDR3aa: CASSPRNDQPQHF; CDR3nt: TGTGCCAGCTCCCCCAGGAACGATCAGCCCCAGCATTTT; j_gene: TRBJ1-5; abundance: NA; d_gene: NA; v_gene: TRBV18
CDR3aa: CASSYSSGAANYGYTF; CDR3nt: TGTGCCAGCAGTTACTCGTCGGGCGCGGCTAACTATGGCTACACCTTC; j_gene: TRBJ1-2; abundance: NA; d_gene: NA; v_gene: TRBV6-5
CDR3aa: CASSVAGREGYTF; CDR3nt: TGTGCCAGCAGCGTAGCAGGGAGAGAAGGCTACACCTTC; j_gene: TRBJ1-2; abundance: NA; d_gene: NA; v_gene: TRBV9
CDR3aa: CASRVGLAGGNTGELFF; CDR3nt: TGTGCCAGCAGGGTGGGACTAGCGGGGGGAAACACCGGGGAGCTGTTTTTT; j_gene: TRBJ2-2; abundance: NA; d_gene: TRBD2; v_gene: TRBV5-4
CDR3aa: CASSQAGNSEQYF; CDR3nt: TGCGCCAGCAGCCAGGCGGGGAACTCCGAGCAGTACTTC; j_gene: TRBJ2-7; abundance: few; d_gene: NA; v_gene: TRBV4-1
CDR3aa: CASTGQGGSPLHF; CDR3nt: TGTGCCAGCACGGGACAGGGTGGATCACCCCTCCACTTT; j_gene: TRBJ1-6; abundance: NA; d_gene: TRBD1; v_gene: TRBV2
CDR3aa: CASSLGGYEQYF; CDR3nt: TGTGCCAGCAGTTTAGGGGGCTACGAGCAGTACTTC; j_gene: TRBJ2-7; abundance: NA; d_gene: NA; v_gene: TRBV27
CDR3aa: CASSLDPDPYEQYF; CDR3nt: TGTGCCAGCAGCTTAGATCCAGATCCCTACGAGCAGTACTTC; j_gene: TRBJ2-7; abundance: NA; d_gene: NA; v_gene: TRBV7-8
CDR3aa: CASSPGGWDTEAFF; CDR3nt: TGTGCCAGCAGCCCAGGGGGTTGGGACACTGAAGCTTTCTTT; j_gene: TRBJ1-1; abundance: NA; d_gene: TRBD1; v_gene: TRBV7-9
CDR3aa: CASSKPDRPNTEAFF; CDR3nt: TGTGCCAGCAGCAAACCGGACAGACCAAACACTGAAGCTTTCTTT; j_gene: TRBJ1-1; abundance: NA; d_gene: NA; v_gene: TRBV7-2
CDR3aa: CAISDDREYYEQYF; CDR3nt: TGTGCCATCAGTGATGACAGGGAATACTACGAGCAGTACTTC; j_gene: TRBJ2-7; abundance: NA; d_gene: TRBD1; v_gene: TRBV10-3
CDR3aa: CASSHTSGSYNEQFF; CDR3nt: TGTGCCAGCAGTCACACTAGCGGGAGCTACAATGAGCAGTTCTTC; j_gene: TRBJ2-1; abundance: NA; d_gene: TRBD2; v_gene: TRBV7-6
CDR3aa: CASRALGDPYEQYF; CDR3nt: TGTGCCAGCAGGGCCCTCGGGGACCCCTACGAGCAGTACTTC; j_gene: TRBJ2-7; abundance: NA; d_gene: NA; v_gene: TRBV6-5
CDR3aa: CASSFPTGPYGYTF; CDR3nt: TGTGCCAGCAGCTTCCCGACAGGTCCCTATGGCTACACCTTC; j_gene: TRBJ1-2; abundance: once; d_gene: NA; v_gene: TRBV5-6
CDR3aa: CASSAGQDSTYGYTF; CDR3nt: TGTGCCAGCAGTGCTGGGCAGGACTCAACCTATGGCTACACCTTC; j_gene: TRBJ1-2; abundance: NA; d_gene: NA; v_gene: TRBV6-4
CDR3aa: CASSLGGSSSYEQYF; CDR3nt: TGCGCCAGCAGCTTGGGGGGCTCTAGCTCCTACGAGCAGTACTTC; j_gene: TRBJ2-7; abundance: NA; d_gene: NA; v_gene: TRBV5-1
CDR3aa: CASRWDRDTGELFF; CDR3nt: TGCGCCAGCAGGTGGGACAGGGACACCGGGGAGCTGTTTTTT; j_gene: TRBJ2-2; abundance: NA; d_gene: TRBD1; v_gene: TRBV4-1
CDR3aa: CASSLQGPGTGELFF; CDR3nt: TGTGCCAGCAGCTTACAGGGCCCCGGGACCGGGGAGCTGTTTTTT; j_gene: TRBJ2-2; abundance: NA; d_gene: NA; v_gene: TRBV9
CDR3aa: CASSLTGGARMNTEAFF; CDR3nt: TGTGCCAGCAGCTTGACAGGGGGCGCGAGAATGAACACTGAAGCTTTCTTT; j_gene: TRBJ1-1; abundance: NA; d_gene: TRBD1; v_gene: TRBV7-3
CDR3aa: CSASTVQLNEQYF; CDR3nt: TGCAGTGCTAGTACGGTTCAACTCAACGAGCAGTACTTC; j_gene: TRBJ2-7; abundance: NA; d_gene: NA; v_gene: TRBV20-1
CDR3aa: CASSQGLASYEQYF; CDR3nt: TGCGCCAGCAGCCAAGGACTAGCCAGCTACGAGCAGTACTTC; j_gene: TRBJ2-7; abundance: NA; d_gene: TRBD2; v_gene: TRBV4-1
CDR3aa: CSVDTELGTDTQYF; CDR3nt: TGCAGCGTTGACACGGAGCTTGGCACAGATACGCAGTATTTT; j_gene: TRBJ2-3; abundance: NA; d_gene: NA; v_gene: TRBV29-1